This T cell receptor beta chain comes out of a study of long-term antiretroviral therapy in people with HIV (dated by TCRdb to between 2021 and 2024). Study-level background: The earliest samples were collected approximately a decade before the 2015 WHO recommendation for immediate ART, a period when ART was typically delayed until CD4 counts fell. Whether ART initiation and durable HIV suppression were associated with changes in peripheral blood TRB repertoire composition and diversity was tested in a retrospective serial study. The cohort contributed over 150 cryopreserved PBMC samples from 30 adults with confirmed HIV infection, collected serially over a mean of approximately six years (range 1-12). Among the 30 or so participants with HIV, ten to twelve were female. No cross-contamination during QIAcube processing was shown when test extractions of a monoclonal T-cell line were performed alongside about 30 polyclonal samples.

Sequencing of the TRB variable region was done with the immunoSEQ hsTCRB v3.0 assay at survey level resolution. A depth of 40,000-50,000 T-cell genomes per sample was targeted for TRB sequencing. An Illumina MiSeq with a v3 150-cycle kit was used to sequence the pooled TRB libraries. In the source study's methods: Repertoire analysis was run in R within a reproducible Nextflow workflow that covered QC, data transformation and analysis. LymphoSeq2, an R package for exploring AIRR-Seq data, was used to implement the custom analyses. A few samples that yielded fewer than 5000 total TRB sequences were excluded, so that approximately 170 HIV repertoires were analyzed. Among the roughly 190 retained HIV repertoires, under 65 were collected before ART initiation and 120 to 130 after ART initiation. Each repertoire was downsampled to 5000 TRB nucleotide sequences, and summary statistics were averaged across 100 downsampling iterations. The analysis kept only TRB sequences whose CDR3 regions were at least seven amino acids long. A Shannon entropy-derived clonality score and the Gini coefficient were used to measure diversity. In repertoire networks, the top 5000 CDR3 amino acid sequences were linked whenever an edit distance of one separated two sequences. For TRB CDR3 amino acid sequences, antigen specificity groups and MHC restriction were predicted with GLIPH2. To flag known associations with CMV, EBV, HIV or tissue antigens, CDR3 amino acid sequences were compared against VDJdb and McPAS-TCR. Pre-ART, post-ART and control groups were compared with Wilcoxon signed-rank tests and Holm-Bonferroni correction. TCRdb mirrors the immuneACCESS table, restricted to in-frame sequences. Some clones are absent from its copies; in checked studies, under half trace to an unresolved V gene, and the reason for the others is unknown. The DNA was the basis for D and trimming; V, J and clone size are from that table. The sample records under 20,000 clones, 60% to 85% of which are singletons. The top ten clonotypes cover nearly 6.5% of the sample.

Inclusion was restricted to participants for whom at least one PBMC sample before ART initiation and at least two post-ART samples were available. Every participant with HIV received treatment in the United States of America. Before DNA extraction, cryopreserved samples of roughly 1-10 million PBMC were thawed and washed. At the time of the earliest PBMC sample for each participant with HIV, ages ranged from 23 to 54 years. PBMC samples from each participant spanned 1-4 timepoints before ART initiation and 2-8 timepoints after ART initiation, with a median of 7 samples. Serial HIV viral load, CD4+ T-cell count, ART history and demographic data were obtained for every participant. Genomic DNA was extracted from unsorted PBMC with a Qiagen kit on a QIAcube, processed in batches of 12 samples. About this clone itself: What antigen it recognizes has not been identified. The record has no base qualities; no much larger clone is one base away.

The paper's findings and limits, for the study overall: Since PBMC availability was limited, sequencing covered only the TCR beta chain, with no alpha chain pairing. At every time point, the repertoire was dominated by expanded TRB clones first identified before ART initiation, although this dominance fluctuated and, in many PLHIV, declined after ART. Narrower CDR3 length ranges were observed in HIV repertoires than in controls, and an antigen-experienced repertoire with only a slight naive shift after ART was suggested by the network structure. Inferences about post-ART repertoire changes are limited because no data were available on ART adherence, viral resistance or therapy changes. The samples span the years 2004 to 2017, and the ART regimens used may be less effective than current regimens. Because pre-ART samples had limited cell numbers, profiling was done on unsorted PBMC rather than on sorted CD4+ and CD8+ T cells. Starting ART was linked to a significant rise in TRB diversity, yet even after long-term ART the diversity remained significantly lower than in transplant donor controls.

Trimming costs V 5 bases and J 0 bases, and their ends lie 18 bases apart. CDR1 and CDR2, per the germline V gene, are SGDLS and YYNGEE. The CDR3 goes from the cysteine to the phenylalanine over 16 residues. The read is trimmed to its CDR3 DNA, 48 bases read in frame from base 1. The clonotype comes from a man younger than 30 with HIV. This specimen was unsorted PBMCs, taken at the start of antiretroviral therapy, before treatment. The sequence links TRBV9 to TRBJ2-7; TRBD1 is possibly the D segment (5 matching bases). The base sequence is TGTGCCAGCAGTCACAGCCAGGGAACTGACTCCTACGAGCAGTACTTC. It encodes CASSHSQGTDSYEQYF.